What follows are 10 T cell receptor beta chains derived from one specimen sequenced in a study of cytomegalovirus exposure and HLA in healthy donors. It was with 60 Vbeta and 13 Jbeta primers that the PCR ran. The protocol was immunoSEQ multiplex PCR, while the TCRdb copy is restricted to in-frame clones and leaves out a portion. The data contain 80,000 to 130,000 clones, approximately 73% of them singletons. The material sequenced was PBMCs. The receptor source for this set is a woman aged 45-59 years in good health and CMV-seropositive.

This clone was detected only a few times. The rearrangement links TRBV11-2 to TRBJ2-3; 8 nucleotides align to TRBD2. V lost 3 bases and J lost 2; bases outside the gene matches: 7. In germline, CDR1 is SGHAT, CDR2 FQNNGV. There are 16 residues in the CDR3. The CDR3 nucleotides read TGTGCCAGCAGCTTCAGCGGGAGAGGGTACACAGATACGCAGTATTTT. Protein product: CASSFSGRGYTDTQYF.

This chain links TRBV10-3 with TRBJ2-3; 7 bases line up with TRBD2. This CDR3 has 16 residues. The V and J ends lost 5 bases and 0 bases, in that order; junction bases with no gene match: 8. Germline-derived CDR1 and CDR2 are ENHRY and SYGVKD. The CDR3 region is CAISPRGGLSTDTQYF. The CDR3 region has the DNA TGTGCCATCAGTCCAAGGGGAGGGCTTAGCACAGATACGCAGTATTTT.

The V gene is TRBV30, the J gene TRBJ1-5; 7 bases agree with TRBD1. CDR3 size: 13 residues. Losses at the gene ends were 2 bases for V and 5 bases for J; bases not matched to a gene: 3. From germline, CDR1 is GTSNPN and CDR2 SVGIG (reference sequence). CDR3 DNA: TGTGCCTGGAGTAGGGGGCTAGATCAGCCCCAGCATTTT. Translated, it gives CAWSRGLDQPQHF. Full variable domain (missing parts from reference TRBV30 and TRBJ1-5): SQTIHQWPATLVQPVGSPLSLECTVEGTSNPNLYWYRQAAGRGLQLLFYSVGIGQISSEVPQNLSASRPQDRQFILSSKKLLLSDSGFYLCAWSRGLDQPQHFGDGTRLSIL.

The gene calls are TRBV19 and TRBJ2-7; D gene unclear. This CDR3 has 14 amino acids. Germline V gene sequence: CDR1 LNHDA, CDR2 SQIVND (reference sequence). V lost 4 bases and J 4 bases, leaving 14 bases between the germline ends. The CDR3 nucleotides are TGTGCCAGTAGTAGAGCCTCTTCCCAATACGAGCAGTACTTC. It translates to CASSRASSQYEQYF.

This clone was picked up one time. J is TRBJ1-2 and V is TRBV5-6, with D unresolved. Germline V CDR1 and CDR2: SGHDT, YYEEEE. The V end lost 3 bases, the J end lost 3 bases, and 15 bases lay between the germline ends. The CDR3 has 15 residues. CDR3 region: CASSSGIAGDYGYTF. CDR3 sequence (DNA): TGTGCCAGCAGCTCCGGGATCGCTGGAGACTATGGCTACACCTTC.

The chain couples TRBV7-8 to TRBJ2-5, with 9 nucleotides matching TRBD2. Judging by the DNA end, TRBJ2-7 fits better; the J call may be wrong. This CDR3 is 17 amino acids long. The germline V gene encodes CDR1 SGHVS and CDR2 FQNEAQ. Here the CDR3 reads CASSLGTVASGKYEQYF. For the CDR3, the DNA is TGTGCCAGCAGCTTAGGAACGGTGGCTAGCGGGAAGTACGAGCAGTACTTC.

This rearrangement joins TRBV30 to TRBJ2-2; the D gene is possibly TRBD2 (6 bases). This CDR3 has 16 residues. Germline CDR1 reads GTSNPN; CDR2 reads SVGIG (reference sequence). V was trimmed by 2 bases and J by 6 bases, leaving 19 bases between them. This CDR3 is CAWSWIMAGRPGELFF. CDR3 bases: TGTGCCTGGAGTTGGATCATGGCAGGGAGGCCCGGGGAGCTGTTTTTT.

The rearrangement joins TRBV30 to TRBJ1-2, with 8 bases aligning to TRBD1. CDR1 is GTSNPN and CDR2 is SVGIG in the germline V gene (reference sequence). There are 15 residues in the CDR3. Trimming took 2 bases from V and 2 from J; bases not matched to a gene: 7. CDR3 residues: CAWSPADRVNYGYTF. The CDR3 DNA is TGTGCCTGGAGTCCGGCGGACAGGGTGAACTATGGCTACACCTTC. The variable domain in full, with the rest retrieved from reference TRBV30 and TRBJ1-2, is SQTIHQWPATLVQPVGSPLSLECTVEGTSNPNLYWYRQAAGRGLQLLFYSVGIGQISSEVPQNLSASRPQDRQFILSSKKLLLSDSGFYLCAWSPADRVNYGYTFGSGTRLTVV.

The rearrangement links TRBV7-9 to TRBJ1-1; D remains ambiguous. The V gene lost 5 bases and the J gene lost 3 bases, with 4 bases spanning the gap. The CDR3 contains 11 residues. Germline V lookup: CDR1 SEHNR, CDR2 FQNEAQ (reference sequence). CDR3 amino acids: CASSLDTEAFF. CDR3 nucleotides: TGTGCCAGCAGCCTTGACACTGAAGCTTTCTTT.

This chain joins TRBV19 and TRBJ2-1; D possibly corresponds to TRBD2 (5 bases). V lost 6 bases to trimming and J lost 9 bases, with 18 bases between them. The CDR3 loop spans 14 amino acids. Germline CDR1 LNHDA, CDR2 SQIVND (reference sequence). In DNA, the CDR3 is TGTGCCAGTAGCGAGGGCCTAGTTAAGGGTGAGCAGTTCTTC. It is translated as CASSEGLVKGEQFF.